This T cell receptor beta chain was documented in a study of T-cell reconstitution after alpha-beta-depleted transplantation in children. Unique molecular identifiers were used to barcode this TCRbeta library. TCRdb reprocessed the PCR reads with MiXCR, giving one entry per CDR3 protein. Of roughly 670,000 distinct CDR3 sequences in the sample, around 12% are singletons; the top ten hold 0.79%. Material: PBMCs, obtained before TCRalphabeta/CD19-depleted stem cell transplant. This TCR was recovered from a girl aged 2-15 years with congenital amegakaryocytic thrombocytopenia, due to receive a stem cell transplant.

CDR3 nucleotides: TGTGCCTGGAGTGATGAATCCTGGCGCTATGGCTACACCTTC. Protein product: CAWSDESWRYGYTF. The chain has TRBV30 and TRBJ1-2; D not resolved. In germline, CDR1 is GTSNPN, CDR2 SVGIG (reference sequence). CDR3 length: 14 residues. The germline V and J ends were trimmed by 1 base and 4 bases, with 13 bases remaining between them.